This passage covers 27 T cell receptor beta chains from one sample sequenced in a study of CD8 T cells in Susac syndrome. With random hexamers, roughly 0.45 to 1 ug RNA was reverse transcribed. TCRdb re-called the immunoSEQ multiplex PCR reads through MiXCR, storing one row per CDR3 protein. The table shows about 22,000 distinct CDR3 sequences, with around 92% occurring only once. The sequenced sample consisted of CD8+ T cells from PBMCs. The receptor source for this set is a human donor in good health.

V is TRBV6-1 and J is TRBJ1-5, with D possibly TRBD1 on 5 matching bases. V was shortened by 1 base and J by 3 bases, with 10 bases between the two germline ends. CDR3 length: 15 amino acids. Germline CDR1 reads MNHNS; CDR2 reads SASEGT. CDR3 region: CASSEERGYNQPQHF. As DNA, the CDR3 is TGTGCCAGCAGTGAAGAAAGGGGCTACAATCAGCCCCAGCATTTT.

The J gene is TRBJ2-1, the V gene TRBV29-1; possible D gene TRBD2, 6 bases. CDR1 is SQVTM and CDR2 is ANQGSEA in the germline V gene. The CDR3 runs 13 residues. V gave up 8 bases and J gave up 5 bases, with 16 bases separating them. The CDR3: CSSPWGVHNEQFF. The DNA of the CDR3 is TGCAGCTCCCCGTGGGGGGTCCACAATGAGCAGTTCTTC.

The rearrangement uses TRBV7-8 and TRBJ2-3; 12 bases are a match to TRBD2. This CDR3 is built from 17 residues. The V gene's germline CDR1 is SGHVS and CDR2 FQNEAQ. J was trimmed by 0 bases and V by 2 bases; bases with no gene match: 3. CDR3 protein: CASSLFGLAGSTDTQYF. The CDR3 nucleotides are TGTGCCAGCAGCTTATTCGGACTAGCGGGGAGCACAGATACGCAGTATTTT.

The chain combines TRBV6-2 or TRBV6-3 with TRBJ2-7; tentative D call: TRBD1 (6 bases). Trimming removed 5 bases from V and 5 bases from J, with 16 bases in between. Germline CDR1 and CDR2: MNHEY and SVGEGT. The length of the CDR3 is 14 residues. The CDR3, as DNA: TGTGCCAGCAGTCTTTTTATACAGGGCGACGAGCAGTACTTC. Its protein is CASSLFIQGDEQYF.

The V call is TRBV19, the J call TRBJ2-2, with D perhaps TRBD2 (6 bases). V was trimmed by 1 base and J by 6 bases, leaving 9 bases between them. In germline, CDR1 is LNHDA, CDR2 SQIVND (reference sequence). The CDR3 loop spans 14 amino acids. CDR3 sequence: CASSIAGRSGELFF. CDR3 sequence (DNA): TGTGCCAGTAGTATAGCGGGGAGGTCCGGGGAGCTGTTTTTT.

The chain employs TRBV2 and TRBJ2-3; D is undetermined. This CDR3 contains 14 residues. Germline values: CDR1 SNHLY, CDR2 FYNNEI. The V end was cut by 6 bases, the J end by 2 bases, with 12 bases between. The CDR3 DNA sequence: TGTGCCAGCAGCCTTTTGGACCTCACAGATACGCAGTATTTT. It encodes CASSLLDLTDTQYF.

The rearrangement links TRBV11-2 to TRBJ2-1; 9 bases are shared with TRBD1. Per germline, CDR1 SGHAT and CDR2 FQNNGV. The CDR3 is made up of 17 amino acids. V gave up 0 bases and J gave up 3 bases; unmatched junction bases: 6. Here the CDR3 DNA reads TGTGCCAGCAGCTTAGATGCCGGGACAGGGTTCTACAATGAGCAGTTCTTC. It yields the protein CASSLDAGTGFYNEQFF.

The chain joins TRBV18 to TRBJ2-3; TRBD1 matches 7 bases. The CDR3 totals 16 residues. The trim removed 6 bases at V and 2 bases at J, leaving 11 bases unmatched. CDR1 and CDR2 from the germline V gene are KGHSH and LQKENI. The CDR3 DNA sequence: TGTGCCAGCTCCCAGAGACGGGACAGAGTCACAGATACGCAGTATTTT. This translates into CASSQRRDRVTDTQYF.

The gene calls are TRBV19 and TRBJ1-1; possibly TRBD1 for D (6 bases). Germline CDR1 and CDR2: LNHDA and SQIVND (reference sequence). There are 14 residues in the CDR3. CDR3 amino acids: CPSGHMAVNTEAFF. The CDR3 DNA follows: TGTCCCTCGGGACACATGGCCGTGAACACTGAAGCTTTCTTT.

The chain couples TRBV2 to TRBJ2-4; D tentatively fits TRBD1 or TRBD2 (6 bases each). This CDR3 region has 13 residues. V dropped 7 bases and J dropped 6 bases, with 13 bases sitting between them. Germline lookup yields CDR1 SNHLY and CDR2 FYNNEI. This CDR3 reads CASTGAGRNIQYF. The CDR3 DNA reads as TGTGCCAGCACGGGGGCAGGGAGAAACATTCAGTACTTC.

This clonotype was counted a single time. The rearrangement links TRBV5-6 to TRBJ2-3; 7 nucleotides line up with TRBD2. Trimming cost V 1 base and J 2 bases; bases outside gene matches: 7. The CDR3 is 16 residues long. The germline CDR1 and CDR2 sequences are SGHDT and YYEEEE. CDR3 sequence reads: CASSLIQRGPTDTQYF. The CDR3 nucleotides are TGTGCCAGCAGCTTGATTCAGCGGGGACCCACAGATACGCAGTATTTT.

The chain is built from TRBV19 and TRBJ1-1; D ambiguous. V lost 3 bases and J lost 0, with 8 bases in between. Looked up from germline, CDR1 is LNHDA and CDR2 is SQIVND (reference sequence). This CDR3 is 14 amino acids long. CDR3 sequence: CASSILRMNTEAFF. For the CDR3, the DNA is TGTGCCAGTAGTATTTTGAGGATGAACACTGAAGCTTTCTTT.

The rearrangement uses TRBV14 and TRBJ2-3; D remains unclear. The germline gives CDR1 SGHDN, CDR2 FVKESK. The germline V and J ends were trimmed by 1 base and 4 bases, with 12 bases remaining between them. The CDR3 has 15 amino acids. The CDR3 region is CASSQVPRRADTQYF. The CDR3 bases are TGTGCCAGCAGCCAAGTACCGAGGCGAGCAGATACGCAGTATTTT.

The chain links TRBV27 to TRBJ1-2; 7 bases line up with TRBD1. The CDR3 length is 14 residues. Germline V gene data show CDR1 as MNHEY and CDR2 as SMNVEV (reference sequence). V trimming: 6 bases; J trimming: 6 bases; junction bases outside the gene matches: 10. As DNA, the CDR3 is TGTGCCAGCAGCTCCACGACAGGGAGGGATGGCTACACCTTC. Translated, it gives CASSSTTGRDGYTF.

CDR3 loop: CASSLTTSGGSEQYF. The CDR3 bases are TGTGCCAGCAGTTTAACTACTAGCGGGGGAAGCGAGCAGTACTTC. V usage is TRBV28 and J usage is TRBJ2-7; 11 nucleotides match TRBD2. This CDR3 is built from 15 residues. With V trimmed by 2 bases and J by 6 bases, 6 bases remained unmatched. Per the germline V gene, CDR1 is MDHEN and CDR2 is SYDVKM.

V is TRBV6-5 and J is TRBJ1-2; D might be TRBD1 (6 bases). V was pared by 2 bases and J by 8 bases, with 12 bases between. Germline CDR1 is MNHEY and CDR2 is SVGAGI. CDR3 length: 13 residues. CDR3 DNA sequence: TGTGCCAGCAGTTACGGTAACAGGGTCGGCTACACCTTC. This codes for CASSYGNRVGYTF.

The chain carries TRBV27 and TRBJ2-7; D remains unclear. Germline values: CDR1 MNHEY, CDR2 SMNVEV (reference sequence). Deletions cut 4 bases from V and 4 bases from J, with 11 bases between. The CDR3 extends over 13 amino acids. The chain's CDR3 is CASSSGPLYEQYF. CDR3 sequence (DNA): TGTGCCAGCAGTTCTGGGCCTCTATACGAGCAGTACTTC.

Written as DNA, the CDR3 is TGTGCCAGCAGCGACATAGCGGGGGGGTCTCAGTTCTTC. Translated: CASSDIAGGSQFF. V gene TRBV9 combines with J gene TRBJ2-1; 11 nucleotides line up with TRBD2. Germline V gives CDR1 SGDLS, CDR2 YYNGEE. V was pared by 3 bases and J by 13 bases, with 6 bases of the junction left unmatched. The length of the CDR3 is 13 residues.

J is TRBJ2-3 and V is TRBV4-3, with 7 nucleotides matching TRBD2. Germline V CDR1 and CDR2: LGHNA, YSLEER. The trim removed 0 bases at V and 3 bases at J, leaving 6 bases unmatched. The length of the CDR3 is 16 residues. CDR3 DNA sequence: TGCGCCAGCAGCCAAGATCTTGGGGAGGGAACAGATACGCAGTATTTT. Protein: CASSQDLGEGTDTQYF.

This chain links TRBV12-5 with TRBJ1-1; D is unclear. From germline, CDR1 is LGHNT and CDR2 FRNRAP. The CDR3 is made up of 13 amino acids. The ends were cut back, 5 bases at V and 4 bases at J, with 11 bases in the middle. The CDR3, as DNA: TGTGCTAGTGGTATGGGGTGGAGCACTGAAGCTTTCTTT. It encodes CASGMGWSTEAFF.

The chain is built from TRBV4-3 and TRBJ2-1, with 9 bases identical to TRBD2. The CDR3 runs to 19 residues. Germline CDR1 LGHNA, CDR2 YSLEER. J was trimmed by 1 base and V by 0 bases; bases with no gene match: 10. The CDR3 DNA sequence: TGCGCCAGCAGCCAAGATCCGGTAGCGGGGGATCTATCCTACAATGAGCAGTTCTTC. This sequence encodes CASSQDPVAGDLSYNEQFF.

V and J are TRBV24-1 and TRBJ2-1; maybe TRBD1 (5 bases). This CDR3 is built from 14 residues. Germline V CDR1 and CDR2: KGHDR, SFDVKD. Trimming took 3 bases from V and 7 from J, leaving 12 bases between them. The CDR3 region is CATSDQGDGNEQFF. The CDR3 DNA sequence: TGTGCCACCAGTGATCAAGGGGATGGGAATGAGCAGTTCTTC.

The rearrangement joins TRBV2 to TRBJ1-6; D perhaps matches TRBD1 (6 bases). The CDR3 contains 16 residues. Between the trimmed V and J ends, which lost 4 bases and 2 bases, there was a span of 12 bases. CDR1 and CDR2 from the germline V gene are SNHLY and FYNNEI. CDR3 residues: CASSASWDTYNSPLHF. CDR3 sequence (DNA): TGTGCCAGCAGTGCATCGTGGGACACCTATAATTCACCCCTCCACTTT.

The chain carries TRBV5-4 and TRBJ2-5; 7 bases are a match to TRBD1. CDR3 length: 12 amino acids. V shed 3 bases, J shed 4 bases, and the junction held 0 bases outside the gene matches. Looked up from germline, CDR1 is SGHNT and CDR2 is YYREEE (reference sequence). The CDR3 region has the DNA TGTGCCAGCAGCTACAGGGGAGAGACCCAGTACTTC. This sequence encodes CASSYRGETQYF.

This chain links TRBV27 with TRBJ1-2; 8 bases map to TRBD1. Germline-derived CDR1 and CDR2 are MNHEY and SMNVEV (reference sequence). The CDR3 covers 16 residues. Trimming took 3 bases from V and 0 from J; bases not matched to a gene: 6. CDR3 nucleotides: TGTGCCAGCAGTTTTACGGGGACAGGAGCTAACTATGGCTACACCTTC. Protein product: CASSFTGTGANYGYTF.

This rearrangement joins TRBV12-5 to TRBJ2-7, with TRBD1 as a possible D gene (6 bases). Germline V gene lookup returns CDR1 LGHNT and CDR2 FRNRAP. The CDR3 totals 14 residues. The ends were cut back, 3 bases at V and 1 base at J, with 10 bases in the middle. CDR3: CASGLGGVSYEQYF. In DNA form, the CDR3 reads TGTGCTAGTGGTTTAGGGGGAGTATCCTACGAGCAGTACTTC.

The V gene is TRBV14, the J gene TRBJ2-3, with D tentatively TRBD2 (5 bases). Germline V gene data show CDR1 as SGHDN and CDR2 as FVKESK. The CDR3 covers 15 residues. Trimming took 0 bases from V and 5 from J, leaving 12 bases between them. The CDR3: CASSQDRGRQDTQYF. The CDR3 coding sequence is TGTGCCAGCAGCCAAGATCGGGGAAGGCAAGATACGCAGTATTTT.